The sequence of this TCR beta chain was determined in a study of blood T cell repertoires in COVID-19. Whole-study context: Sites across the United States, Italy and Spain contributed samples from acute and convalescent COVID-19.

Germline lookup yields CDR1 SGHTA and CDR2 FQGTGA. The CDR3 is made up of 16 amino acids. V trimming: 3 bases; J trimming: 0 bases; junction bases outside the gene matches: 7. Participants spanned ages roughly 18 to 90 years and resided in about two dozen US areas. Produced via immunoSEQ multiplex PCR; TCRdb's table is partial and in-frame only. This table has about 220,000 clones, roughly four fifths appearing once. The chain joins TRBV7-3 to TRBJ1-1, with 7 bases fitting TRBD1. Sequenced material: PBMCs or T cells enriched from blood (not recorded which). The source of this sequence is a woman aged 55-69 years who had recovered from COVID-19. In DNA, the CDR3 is TGTGCCAGCAGCTTGGGGTCGACAGGGATGAACACTGAAGCTTTCTTT. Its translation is CASSLGSTGMNTEAFF.